This T cell receptor (beta chain) was profiled in a study of cytomegalovirus exposure and HLA in healthy donors. General study findings and limits: The authors confirmed in vitro that a few CMV-associated chains were specific for CMV antigens. Highest at DRB1 and lowest at HLA-C, TCR association rates differed among HLA loci in a later analysis. Researchers reported in a later analysis that a missense DCLRE1C variant was tied to TCR beta V- and J-gene trimming.

Every donor was a healthy person donating bone marrow. Of note for this clone: Its specificity is unknown.

The PCR employed 60 Vbeta primers together with 13 Jbeta primers. Only in-frame clones appear in the TCRdb table, and some are missing; sequencing was by immunoSEQ multiplex PCR. The table records roughly 99,000 clones, 65% to 80% of them present only once. The V and J ends lost 5 bases and 4 bases, in that order; junction bases with no gene match: 10. CDR3 length equals 15 residues. Germline assignment: CDR1 SGHDT and CDR2 YYEEEE. V is TRBV5-6 and J is TRBJ2-3; 7 bases line up with TRBD2. This TCR came from a male donor in good health and CMV-seronegative. The sample comprised PBMCs. DNA for the CDR3: TGTGCCAGCAGTCCTGGCGCGGGAGTCCCAGATACGCAGTATTTT. Translated, it gives CASSPGAGVPDTQYF. Using reference TRBV5-6 and TRBJ2-3 for the parts outside the CDR3, the full variable domain is DAGVTQSPTHLIKTRGQQVTLRCSPKSGHDTVSWYQQALGQGPQFIFQYYEEEERQRGNFPDRFSGHQFPNYSSELNVNALLLGDSALYLCASSPGAGVPDTQYFGPGTRLTVL.